Given below is one TCR beta chain in context. What it recognizes is unknown. The entry originates in a study of a mutant IDH1 vaccine in newly diagnosed glioma. Study context: In some groups vaccination began 4-6 weeks post-radiotherapy; others received it with temozolomide.

Sequenced by immunoSEQ multiplex PCR; TCRdb stores in-frame clones only, minus some. Of about 42,000 clones listed, roughly 84% are singletons. The time point was: week 35, safety follow-up. All doses held 300 ug of mutant IDH1 20-mer peptide, with topical imiquimod. Broader study findings: Alterations occurring in top peripheral T cell clonotypes seemed unrelated to pseudoprogression.

The TCR sequence derives from a woman aged 45-65 years with glioma. Sequencing was performed on PBMCs, taken from a glioma patient whose treatment included an IDH1 peptide vaccine.

The CDR3 spells CASSFQGSYEQYF. CDR3 coding DNA: TGTGCCAGCAGTTTCCAGGGTAGCTACGAGCAGTACTTC. The chain joins TRBV27 to TRBJ2-7, with D possibly TRBD1 on 5 matching bases. Germline V lookup: CDR1 MNHEY, CDR2 SMNVEV (reference sequence). This CDR3 comprises 13 residues. The germline V and J ends were trimmed by 3 bases and 3 bases, with 9 bases remaining between them.